A selection of T cell receptor beta chains follows, all from one sample in a study of T cell responses to AZD1222 COVID-19 vaccine. The assay was immunoSEQ multiplex PCR, and TCRdb's table has in-frame clones only and misses some. The table lists 140,000 to 150,000 clones, roughly 87% of them singletons. The sequenced sample was peripheral blood, obtained 28 days after the second AZD1222 dose. These TCRs come from an adult who received the AZD1222 COVID-19 vaccine. Both conserved end residues are part of each CDR3. Each record gives: V gene, J gene, clone size, CDR3 length, D gene, CDR3 DNA, CDR3 protein. A D gene is named only where the DNA matches it firmly. Size tells how often a clone was seen (once, few, many) or the class of an expanded clone, and some rows leave it out.

>TRBV2|TRBJ1-6|once|18|TRBD1
TGTGCCAGCAGTGGCCATGGCAGACAGGGCTTCTATAATTCACCCCTCCACTTT
CASSGHGRQGFYNSPLHF
>TRBV5-1|TRBJ2-3|-|17|TRBD2
TGCGCCAGCAGCTTGAATAGGGCGGGAGGGAGCACAGATACGCAGTATTTT
CASSLNRAGGSTDTQYF
>TRBV19|TRBJ1-5|-|16|-
TGTGCCAGTAGAACGGATGGGATCAGCATCGATCAGCCCCAGCATTTT
CASRTDGISIDQPQHF
>TRBV7-2|TRBJ2-1|-|13|TRBD1
TGTGCCAGCAGCAGATCGGGGACAGAGGAGCAGTTCTTC
CASSRSGTEEQFF
>TRBV7-9|TRBJ1-4|few|16|-
TGTGCCAGCAGCTTAGCGTTGGGGTCCCCGGGCGAAAAACTGTTTTTT
CASSLALGSPGEKLFF
>TRBV6-2/TRBV6-3|TRBJ1-5|-|15|-
TGTGCCAGCAGTTACGGCCTCGTTGGCGATCAGCCCCAGCATTTT
CASSYGLVGDQPQHF
>TRBV19|TRBJ2-7|few|14|-
TGTGCCAGTAGTGCCACTAGTGGTGCCTACGAGCAGTACTTC
CASSATSGAYEQYF
>TRBV7-9|TRBJ1-1|-|14|-
TGTGCCAGCAGCTTAGATTTAGTGAACACTGAAGCTTTCTTT
CASSLDLVNTEAFF
>TRBV25-1|TRBJ1-5|-|17|-
TGTGCCAGCAGTGAGGGGGGTGTGAGTGACATGTATCAGCCCCAGCATTTT
CASSEGGVSDMYQPQHF
>TRBV28|TRBJ1-1|-|14|TRBD1
TGTGCCAGCAGCGATGGACAGGGGAACACTGAAGCTTTCTTT
CASSDGQGNTEAFF
>TRBV6-5|TRBJ2-1|-|14|-
TGTGCCAGCAGAGCGCCCCTGACGAGGAATGAGCAGTTCTTC
CASRAPLTRNEQFF
>TRBV27|TRBJ1-1|-|14|-
TGTGCCAGCAGTTTGAGGAGGGGAGGTACTGAAGCTTTCTTT
CASSLRRGGTEAFF
>TRBV30|TRBJ1-2|-|15|-
TGTGCCTGGAGCGTCGCGGTGGGGCCCAACTATGGCTACACCTTC
CAWSVAVGPNYGYTF
>TRBV4-1|TRBJ1-3|-|19|-
TGCGCCAGCAGCCTCCAACCACTCCCCTATCTCAGCTCTGGGAACACCATATATTTT
CASSLQPLPYLSSGNTIYF
>TRBV7-9|TRBJ2-1|-|14|TRBD2
TGTGCCAGCAGCTTGGCCGGGAGGTCGGGTGAGCAGTTCTTC
CASSLAGRSGEQFF
>TRBV19|TRBJ1-3|-|16|-
TGTGCCAGTAGTATCCCTGGGGGAGCGTCTGGAAACACCATATATTTT
CASSIPGGASGNTIYF
>TRBV6-1|TRBJ2-2|-|14|-
TGTGCCAGCAGTTATCAATCTCTTACCGGGGAGCTGTTTTTT
CASSYQSLTGELFF
>TRBV3-1/TRBV3-2|TRBJ1-3|once|17|TRBD1
TGTGCCAGCAGCCAAGATTGGACAGGGCTGACCGGAAACACCATATATTTT
CASSQDWTGLTGNTIYF
>TRBV7-2|TRBJ2-4|-|17|TRBD1
TGTGCCAGCAGCCGCTTGGGGACAGTCCTAGCCAAAAACATTCAGTACTTC
CASSRLGTVLAKNIQYF
>TRBV6-2/TRBV6-3|TRBJ1-4|-|16|TRBD1
TGTGCCAGCAGTTACCCGACAGGGAAGCGAAGGGAAAAACTGTTTTTT
CASSYPTGKRREKLFF
>TRBV27|TRBJ2-7|-|15|-
TGTGCCAGCAGTTCCCCAACCGGGTCCCGGTACGAGCAGTACTTC
CASSSPTGSRYEQYF
>TRBV19|TRBJ1-4|-|14|-
TGTGCCAGTAGCCAGCAGGCGTCTAATGAAAAACTGTTTTTT
CASSQQASNEKLFF
>TRBV29-1|TRBJ2-5|once|14|TRBD1
TGCAGCGTTGAATTCCCGGGACAGCAAGAGACCCAGTACTTC
CSVEFPGQQETQYF